This T cell receptor (beta chain) was sequenced in a study of metastatic and nonmetastatic thyroid tumors. At least ten counts were recorded for this clone. Each patient went into thyroid surgery without having received any treatment. TCRdb re-called clones via MiXCR from the PCR reads. This sample yields roughly 28,000 clones, of which 20% to 25% are seen a single time; around two fifths belongs to the top ten. V lost 0 bases and J lost 1, with 13 bases in between. Germline CDR1 LGHNA, CDR2 YNFKEQ. This CDR3 spans 17 amino acids. The receptor comes from a female donor with papillary thyroid cancer or a benign thyroid nodule (not recorded which). Some clones in this sample may be carry-over from other donors' samples. V gene TRBV4-2 combines with J gene TRBJ2-4; perhaps TRBD2 as D (6 bases). Sequenced: blood. As DNA, the CDR3 is TGTGCCAGCAGCCAAGAGAGTTCGGAGGGGGCCAAAAACATTCAGTACTTC. It specifies CASSQESSEGAKNIQYF.